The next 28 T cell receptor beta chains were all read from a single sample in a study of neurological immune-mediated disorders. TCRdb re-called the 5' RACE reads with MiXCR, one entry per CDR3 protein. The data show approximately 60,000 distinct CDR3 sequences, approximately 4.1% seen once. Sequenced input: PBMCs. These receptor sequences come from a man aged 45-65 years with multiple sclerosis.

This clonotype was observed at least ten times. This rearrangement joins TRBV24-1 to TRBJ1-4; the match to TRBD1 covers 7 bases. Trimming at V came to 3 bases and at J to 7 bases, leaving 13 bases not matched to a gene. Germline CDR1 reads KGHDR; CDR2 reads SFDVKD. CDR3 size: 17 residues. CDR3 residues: CATSDARTGPRGEKLFF. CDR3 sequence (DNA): TGTGCCACCAGTGATGCCCGGACAGGCCCTAGGGGTGAAAAACTGTTTTTT.

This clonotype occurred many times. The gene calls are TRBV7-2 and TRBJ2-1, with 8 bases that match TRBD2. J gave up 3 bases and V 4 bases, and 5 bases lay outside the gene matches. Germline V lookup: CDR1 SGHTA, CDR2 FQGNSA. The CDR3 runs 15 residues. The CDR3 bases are TGTGCCAGCAGCTACCAGCGGGGGCGCTACAATGAGCAGTTCTTC. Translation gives CASSYQRGRYNEQFF.

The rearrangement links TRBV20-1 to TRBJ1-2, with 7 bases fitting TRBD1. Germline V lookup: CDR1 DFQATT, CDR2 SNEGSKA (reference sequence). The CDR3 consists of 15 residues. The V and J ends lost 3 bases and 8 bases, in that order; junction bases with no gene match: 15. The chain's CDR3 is CSASAPGGGVQGYTF. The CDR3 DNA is TGCAGTGCTAGTGCCCCAGGGGGAGGGGTACAAGGCTACACCTTC.

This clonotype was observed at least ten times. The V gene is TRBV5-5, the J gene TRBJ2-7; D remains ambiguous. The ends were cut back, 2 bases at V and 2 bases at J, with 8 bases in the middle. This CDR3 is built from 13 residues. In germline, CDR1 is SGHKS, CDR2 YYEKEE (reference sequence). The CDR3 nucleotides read TGTGCCAGCAGCTTTGCTGAGACCTACGAGCAGTACTTC. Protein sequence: CASSFAETYEQYF.

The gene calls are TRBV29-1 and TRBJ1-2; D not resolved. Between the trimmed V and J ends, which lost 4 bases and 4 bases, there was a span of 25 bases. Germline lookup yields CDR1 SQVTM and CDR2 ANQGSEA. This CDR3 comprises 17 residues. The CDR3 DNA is TGCAGCGTTGCGTTCTCCACGCGGAGGGAAATACCCTATGGCTACACCTTC. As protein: CSVAFSTRREIPYGYTF.

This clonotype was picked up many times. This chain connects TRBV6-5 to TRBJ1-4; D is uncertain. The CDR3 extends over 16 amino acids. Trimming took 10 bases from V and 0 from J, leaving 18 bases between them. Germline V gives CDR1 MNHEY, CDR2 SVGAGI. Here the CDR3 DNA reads TGTGCCACCCAAGAACTCCCAGGTGCAACTAATGAAAAACTGTTTTTT. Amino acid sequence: CATQELPGATNEKLFF.

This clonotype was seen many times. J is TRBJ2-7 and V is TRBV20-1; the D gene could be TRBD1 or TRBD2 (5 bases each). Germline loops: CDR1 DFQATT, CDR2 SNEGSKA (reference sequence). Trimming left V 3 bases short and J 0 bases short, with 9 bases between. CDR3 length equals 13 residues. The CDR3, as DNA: TGCAGTGCTAGGGGACGGCACTCCTACGAGCAGTACTTC. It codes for CSARGRHSYEQYF.

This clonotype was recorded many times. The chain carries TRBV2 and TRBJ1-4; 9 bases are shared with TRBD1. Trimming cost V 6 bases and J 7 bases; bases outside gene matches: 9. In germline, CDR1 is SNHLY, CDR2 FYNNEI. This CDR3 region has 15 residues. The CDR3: CASRTDRGPSEKLFF. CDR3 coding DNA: TGTGCCAGCAGAACGGACAGGGGACCCTCTGAAAAACTGTTTTTT.

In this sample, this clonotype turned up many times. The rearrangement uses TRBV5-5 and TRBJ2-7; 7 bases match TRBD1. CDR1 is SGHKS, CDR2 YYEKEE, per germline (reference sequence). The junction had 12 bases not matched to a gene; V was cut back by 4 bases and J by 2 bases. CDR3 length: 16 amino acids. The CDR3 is CASSLGRTDRTYEQYV. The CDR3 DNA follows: TGTGCCAGCAGCCTTGGTCGTACGGACAGGACCTACGAGCAGTACGTC.

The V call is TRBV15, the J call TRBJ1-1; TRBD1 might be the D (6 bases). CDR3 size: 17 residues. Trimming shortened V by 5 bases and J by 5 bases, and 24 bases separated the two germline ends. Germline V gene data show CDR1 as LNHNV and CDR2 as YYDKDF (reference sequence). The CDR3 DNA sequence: TGTGCCACCAGCCACCCCGGGGGCAGTCAAATTAGAACTGAAGCTTTCTTT. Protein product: CATSHPGGSQIRTEAFF. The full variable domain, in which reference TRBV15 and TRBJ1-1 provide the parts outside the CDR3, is DAMVIQNPRYQVTQFGKPVTLSCSQTLNHNVMYWYQQKSSQAPKLLFHYYDKDFNNEADTPDNFQSRRPNTSFCFLDIRSPGLGDTAMYLCATSHPGGSQIRTEAFFGQGTRLTVV.

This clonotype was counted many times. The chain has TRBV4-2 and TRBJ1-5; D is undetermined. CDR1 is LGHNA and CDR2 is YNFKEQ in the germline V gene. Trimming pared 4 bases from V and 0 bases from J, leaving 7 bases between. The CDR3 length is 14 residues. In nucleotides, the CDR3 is TGTGCCAGCAGCCCCCAATATAGCAATCAGCCCCAGCATTTT. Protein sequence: CASSPQYSNQPQHF.

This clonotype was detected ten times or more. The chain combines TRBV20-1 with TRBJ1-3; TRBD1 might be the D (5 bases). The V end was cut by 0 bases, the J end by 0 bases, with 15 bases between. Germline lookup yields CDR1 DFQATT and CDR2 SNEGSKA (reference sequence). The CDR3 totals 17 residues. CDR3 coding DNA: TGCAGTGCTAGAGATTTCGCGGGGGGAAGCTCTGGAAACACCATATATTTT. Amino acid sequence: CSARDFAGGSSGNTIYF.

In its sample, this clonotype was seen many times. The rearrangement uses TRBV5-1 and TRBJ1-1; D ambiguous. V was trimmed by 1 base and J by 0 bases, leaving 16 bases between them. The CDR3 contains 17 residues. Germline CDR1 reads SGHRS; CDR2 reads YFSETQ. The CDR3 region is CASSLNGRIYMNTEAFF. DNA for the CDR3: TGCGCCAGCAGCTTGAACGGACGGATCTATATGAACACTGAAGCTTTCTTT.

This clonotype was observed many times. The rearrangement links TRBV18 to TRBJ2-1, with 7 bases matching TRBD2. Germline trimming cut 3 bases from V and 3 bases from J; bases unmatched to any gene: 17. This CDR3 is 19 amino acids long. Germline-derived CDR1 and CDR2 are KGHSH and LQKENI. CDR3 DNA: TGTGCCAGCTCACCCAGCAATGGCTTTGAGCGGGGCATCTACAATGAGCAGTTCTTC. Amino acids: CASSPSNGFERGIYNEQFF.

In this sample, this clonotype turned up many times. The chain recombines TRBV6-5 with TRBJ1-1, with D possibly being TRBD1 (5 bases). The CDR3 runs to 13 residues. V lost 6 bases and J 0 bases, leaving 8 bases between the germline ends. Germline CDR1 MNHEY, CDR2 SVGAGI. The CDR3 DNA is TGTGCCAGCAGGGAGACAGTGAACACTGAAGCTTTCTTT. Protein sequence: CASRETVNTEAFF.

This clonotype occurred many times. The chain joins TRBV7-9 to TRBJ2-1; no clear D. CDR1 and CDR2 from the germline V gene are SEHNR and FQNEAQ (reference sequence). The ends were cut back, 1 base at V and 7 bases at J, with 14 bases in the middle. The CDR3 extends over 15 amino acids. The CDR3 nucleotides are TGTGCCAGCAGCTTAGAGGTAGGGTTGAGGAATGAGCAGTTCTTC. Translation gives CASSLEVGLRNEQFF.

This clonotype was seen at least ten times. CDR3 bases: TGTGCCAGCAGCTTAGGGGCGGGCCCCGGGACCCGGGGGAACGAGCAGTACTTC. Translating it yields CASSLGAGPGTRGNEQYF. This rearrangement joins TRBV11-2 to TRBJ2-7, with D possibly matching TRBD2 (6 bases). The CDR3 is 18 residues long. Germline V gene data show CDR1 as SGHAT and CDR2 as FQNNGV. V was clipped by 1 base and J by 5 bases, with 24 bases between them. Based on the CDR3 plus reference TRBV11-2 and TRBJ2-7, the full variable domain is EAGVAQSPRYKIIEKRQSVAFWCNPISGHATLYWYQQILGQGPKLLIQFQNNGVVDDSQLPKDRFSAERLKGVDSTLKIQPAKLEDSAVYLCASSLGAGPGTRGNEQYFGPGTRLTVT.

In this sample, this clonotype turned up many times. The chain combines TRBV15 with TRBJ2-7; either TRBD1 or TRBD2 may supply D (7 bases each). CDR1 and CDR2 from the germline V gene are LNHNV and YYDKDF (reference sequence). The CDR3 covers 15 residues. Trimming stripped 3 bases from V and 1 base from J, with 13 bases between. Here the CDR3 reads CATSSHRGGSYEQYV. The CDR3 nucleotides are TGTGCCACCAGCAGTCACAGGGGAGGGTCCTACGAGCAGTACGTC.

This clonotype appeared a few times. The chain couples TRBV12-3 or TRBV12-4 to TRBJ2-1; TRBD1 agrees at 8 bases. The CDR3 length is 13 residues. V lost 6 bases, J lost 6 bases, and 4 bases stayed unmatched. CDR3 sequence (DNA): TGTGCCAGCAGAGATACAGGGGGCAATGAGCAGTTCTTC. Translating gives CASRDTGGNEQFF.

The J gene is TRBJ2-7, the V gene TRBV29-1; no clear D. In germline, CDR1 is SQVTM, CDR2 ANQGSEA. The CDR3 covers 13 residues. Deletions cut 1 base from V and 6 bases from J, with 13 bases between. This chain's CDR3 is CSVEAGLEVEQYF. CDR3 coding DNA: TGCAGCGTTGAAGCCGGGCTTGAGGTCGAGCAGTACTTC.

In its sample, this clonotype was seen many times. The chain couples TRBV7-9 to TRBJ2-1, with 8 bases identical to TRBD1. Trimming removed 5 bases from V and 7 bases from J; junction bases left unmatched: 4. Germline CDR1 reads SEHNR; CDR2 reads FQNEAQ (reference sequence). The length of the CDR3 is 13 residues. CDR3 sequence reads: CASSPWTGNEQFF. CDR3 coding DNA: TGTGCCAGCAGCCCCTGGACAGGGAATGAGCAGTTCTTC.

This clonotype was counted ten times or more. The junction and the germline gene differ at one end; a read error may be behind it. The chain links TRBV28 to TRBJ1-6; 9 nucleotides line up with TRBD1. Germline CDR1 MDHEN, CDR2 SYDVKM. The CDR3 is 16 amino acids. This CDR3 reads CASSSGQGLYNSPLNF. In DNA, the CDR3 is TGTGCCAGCAGTTCGGGACAGGGTCTCTATAATTCACCCCTCAACTTT. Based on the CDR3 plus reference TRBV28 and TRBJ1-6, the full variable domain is DVKVTQSSRYLVKRTGEKVFLECVQDMDHENMFWYRQDPGLGLRLIYFSYDVKMKEKGDIPEGYSVSREKKERFSLILESASTNQTSMYLCASSSGQGLYNSPLNFGNGTRLTVT.

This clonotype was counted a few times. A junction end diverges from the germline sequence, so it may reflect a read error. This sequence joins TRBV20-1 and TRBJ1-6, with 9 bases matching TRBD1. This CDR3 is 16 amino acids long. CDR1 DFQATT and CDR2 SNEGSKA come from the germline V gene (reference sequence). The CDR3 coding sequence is TGCAGTGCCCAAACAGGGGGCGGCTCCTATAATTCACCCCTCAACTTT. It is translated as CSAQTGGGSYNSPLNF.

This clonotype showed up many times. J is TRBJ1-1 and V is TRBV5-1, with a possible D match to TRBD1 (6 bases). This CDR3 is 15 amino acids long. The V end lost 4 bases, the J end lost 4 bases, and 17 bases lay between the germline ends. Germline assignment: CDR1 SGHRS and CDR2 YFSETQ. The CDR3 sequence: CASSRPQLDSTEAFF. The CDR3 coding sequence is TGCGCCAGCAGCCGACCCCAACTGGACAGCACTGAAGCTTTCTTT.

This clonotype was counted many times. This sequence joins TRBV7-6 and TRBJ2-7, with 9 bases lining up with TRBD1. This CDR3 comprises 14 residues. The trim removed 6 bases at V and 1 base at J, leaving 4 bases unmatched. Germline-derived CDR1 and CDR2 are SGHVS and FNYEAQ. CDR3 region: CASSLDRGSYEQYF. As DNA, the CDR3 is TGTGCCAGCAGTTTGGACAGGGGTTCCTACGAGCAGTACTTC.

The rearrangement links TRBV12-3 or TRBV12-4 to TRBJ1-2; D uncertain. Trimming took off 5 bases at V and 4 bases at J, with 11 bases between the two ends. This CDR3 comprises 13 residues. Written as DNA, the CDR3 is TGTGCCAGCAGTCCGAAAACTAGCTATGGCTACACCTTC. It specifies CASSPKTSYGYTF.

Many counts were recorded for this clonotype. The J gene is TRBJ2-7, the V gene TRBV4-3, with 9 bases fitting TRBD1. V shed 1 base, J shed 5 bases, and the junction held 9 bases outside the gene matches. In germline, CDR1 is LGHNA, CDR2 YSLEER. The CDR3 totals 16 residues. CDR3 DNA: TGCGCCAGCAGCCAAGTCCACGGGACAGGGTTCCACGAGCAGTACTTC. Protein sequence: CASSQVHGTGFHEQYF.

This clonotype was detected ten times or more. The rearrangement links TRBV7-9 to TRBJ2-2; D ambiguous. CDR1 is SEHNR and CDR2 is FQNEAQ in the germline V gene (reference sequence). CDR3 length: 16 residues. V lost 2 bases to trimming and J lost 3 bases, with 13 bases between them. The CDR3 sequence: CASSLKGFGDTGELFF. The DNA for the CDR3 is TGTGCCAGCAGCTTAAAAGGGTTTGGGGACACCGGGGAGCTGTTTTTT.